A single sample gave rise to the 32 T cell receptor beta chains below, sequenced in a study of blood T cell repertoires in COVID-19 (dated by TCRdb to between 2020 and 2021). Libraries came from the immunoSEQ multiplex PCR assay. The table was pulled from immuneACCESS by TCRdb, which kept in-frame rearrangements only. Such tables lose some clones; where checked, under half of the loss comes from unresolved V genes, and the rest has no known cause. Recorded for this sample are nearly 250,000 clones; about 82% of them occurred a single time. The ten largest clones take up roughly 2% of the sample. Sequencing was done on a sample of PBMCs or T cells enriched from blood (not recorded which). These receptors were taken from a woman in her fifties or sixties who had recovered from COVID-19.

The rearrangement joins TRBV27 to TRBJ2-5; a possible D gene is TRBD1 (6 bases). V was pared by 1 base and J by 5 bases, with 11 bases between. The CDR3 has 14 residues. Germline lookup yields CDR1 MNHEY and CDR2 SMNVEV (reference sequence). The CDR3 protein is CASSLLGAGETQYF. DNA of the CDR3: TGTGCCAGCAGTTTATTGGGGGCAGGGGAGACCCAGTACTTC.

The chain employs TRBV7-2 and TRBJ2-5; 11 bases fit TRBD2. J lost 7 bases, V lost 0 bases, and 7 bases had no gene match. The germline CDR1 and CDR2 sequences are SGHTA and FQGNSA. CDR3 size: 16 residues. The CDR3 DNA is TGTGCCAGCAGCTTAGCGCTTAGCGGGAGGGATAGGACCCAGTACTTC. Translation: CASSLALSGRDRTQYF.

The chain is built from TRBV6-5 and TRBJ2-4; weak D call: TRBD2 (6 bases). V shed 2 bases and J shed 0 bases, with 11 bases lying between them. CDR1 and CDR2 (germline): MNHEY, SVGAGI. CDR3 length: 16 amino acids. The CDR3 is CASSYLAGLAKNIQYF. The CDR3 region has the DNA TGTGCCAGCAGTTACCTCGCGGGGCTAGCCAAAAACATTCAGTACTTC.

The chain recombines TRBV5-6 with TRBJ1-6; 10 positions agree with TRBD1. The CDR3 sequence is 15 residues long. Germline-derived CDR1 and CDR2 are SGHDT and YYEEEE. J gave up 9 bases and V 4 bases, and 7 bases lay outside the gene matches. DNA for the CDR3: TGTGCCAGCAGCGGAGGGGACAGGGGATCTTCACCCCTCCACTTT. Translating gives CASSGGDRGSSPLHF.

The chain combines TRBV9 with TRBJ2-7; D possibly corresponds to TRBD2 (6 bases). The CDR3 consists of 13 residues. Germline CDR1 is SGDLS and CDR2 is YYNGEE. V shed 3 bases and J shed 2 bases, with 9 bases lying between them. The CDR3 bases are TGTGCCAGCAGCGCGGGGGACGCCTACGAGCAGTACTTC. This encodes CASSAGDAYEQYF.

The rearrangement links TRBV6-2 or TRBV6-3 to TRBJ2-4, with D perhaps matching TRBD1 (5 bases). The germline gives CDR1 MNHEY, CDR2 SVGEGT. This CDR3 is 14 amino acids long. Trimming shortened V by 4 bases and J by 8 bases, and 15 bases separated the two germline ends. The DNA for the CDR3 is TGTGCCAGCAGTTTCCCAGGGTTTGGTGACATTCAGTACTTC. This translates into CASSFPGFGDIQYF.

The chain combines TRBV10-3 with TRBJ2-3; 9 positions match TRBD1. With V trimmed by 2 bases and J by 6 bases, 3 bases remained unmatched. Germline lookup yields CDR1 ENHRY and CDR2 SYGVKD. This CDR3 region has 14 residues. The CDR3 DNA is TGTGCCATCAGTGAGGGACAGGGGTGGGATACGCAGTATTTT. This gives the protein CAISEGQGWDTQYF.

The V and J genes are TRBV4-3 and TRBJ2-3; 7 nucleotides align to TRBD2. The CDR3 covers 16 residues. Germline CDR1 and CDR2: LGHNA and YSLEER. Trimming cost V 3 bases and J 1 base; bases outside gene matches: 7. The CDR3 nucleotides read TGCGCCAGCAGCCAGCAACTAGCGCTCGGCACAGATACGCAGTATTTT. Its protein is CASSQQLALGTDTQYF.

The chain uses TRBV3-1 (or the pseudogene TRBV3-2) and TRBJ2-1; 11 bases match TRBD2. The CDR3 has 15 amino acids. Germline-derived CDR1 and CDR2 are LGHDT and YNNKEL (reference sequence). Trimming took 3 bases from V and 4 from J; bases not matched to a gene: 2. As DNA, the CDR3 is TGTGCCAGCAGCCACACTAGCGGGGGTTACAATGAGCAGTTCTTC. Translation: CASSHTSGGYNEQFF.

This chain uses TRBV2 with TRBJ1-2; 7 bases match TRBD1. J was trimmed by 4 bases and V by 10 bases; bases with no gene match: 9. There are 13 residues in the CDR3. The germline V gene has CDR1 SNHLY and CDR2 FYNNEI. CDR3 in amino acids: CATGPGQSYGYTF. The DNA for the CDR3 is TGTGCCACGGGACCGGGACAGTCCTATGGCTACACCTTC.

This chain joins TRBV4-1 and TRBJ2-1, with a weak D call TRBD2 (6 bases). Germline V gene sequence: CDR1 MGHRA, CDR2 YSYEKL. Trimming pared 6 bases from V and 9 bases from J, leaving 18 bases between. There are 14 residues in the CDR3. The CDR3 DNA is TGCGCCAGCAGTAAAGCGGGCGGACGCCCTGAGCAGTTCTTC. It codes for CASSKAGGRPEQFF.

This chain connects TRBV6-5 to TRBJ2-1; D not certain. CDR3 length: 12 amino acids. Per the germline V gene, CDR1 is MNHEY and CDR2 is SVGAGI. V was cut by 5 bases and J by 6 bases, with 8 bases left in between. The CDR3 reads CASSTAVNEQFF. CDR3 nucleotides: TGTGCCAGCAGTACCGCGGTCAATGAGCAGTTCTTC.

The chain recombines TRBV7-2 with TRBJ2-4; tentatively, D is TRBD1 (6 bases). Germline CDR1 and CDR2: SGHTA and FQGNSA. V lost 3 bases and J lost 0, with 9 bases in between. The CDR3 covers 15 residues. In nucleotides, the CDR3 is TGTGCCAGCAGCTTTACAGGGACAGCCAAAAACATTCAGTACTTC. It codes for CASSFTGTAKNIQYF.

Here the CDR3 reads CASSESPHSGSTDTQYF. DNA for the CDR3: TGCGCCAGCAGTGAGTCTCCCCATAGCGGGAGCACAGATACGCAGTATTTT. The V and J genes are TRBV10-2 and TRBJ2-3; 7 bases fit TRBD2. J gave up 0 bases and V 0 bases, and 6 bases lay outside the gene matches. The CDR3 has 17 amino acids. Germline lookup yields CDR1 WSHSY and CDR2 SAAADI.

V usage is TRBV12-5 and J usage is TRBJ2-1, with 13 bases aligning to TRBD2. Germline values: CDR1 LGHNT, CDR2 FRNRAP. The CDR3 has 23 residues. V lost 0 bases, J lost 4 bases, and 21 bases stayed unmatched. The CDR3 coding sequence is TGTGCTAGTGGTTTGGTTGACTGGCACTCCGGGACTAGCGGGGACAGGGGTTACAATGAGCAGTTCTTC. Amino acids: CASGLVDWHSGTSGDRGYNEQFF.

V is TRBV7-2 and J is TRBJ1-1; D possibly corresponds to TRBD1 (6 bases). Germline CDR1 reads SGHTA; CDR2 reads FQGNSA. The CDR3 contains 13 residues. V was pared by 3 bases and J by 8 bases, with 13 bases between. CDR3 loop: CASSFFRGGEAFF. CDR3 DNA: TGTGCCAGCAGCTTCTTCAGGGGCGGGGAAGCTTTCTTT. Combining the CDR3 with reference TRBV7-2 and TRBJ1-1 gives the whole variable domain GAGVSQSPSNKVTEKGKDVELRCDPISGHTALYWYRQSLGQGLEFLIYFQGNSAPDKSGLPSDRFSAERTGGSVSTLTIQRTQQEDSAVYLCASSFFRGGEAFFGQGTRLTVV.

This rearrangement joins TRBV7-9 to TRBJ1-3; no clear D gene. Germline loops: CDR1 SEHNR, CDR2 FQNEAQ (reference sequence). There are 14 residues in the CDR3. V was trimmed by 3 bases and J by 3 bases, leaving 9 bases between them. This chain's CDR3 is CASSLDGGGNTIYF. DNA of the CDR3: TGTGCCAGCAGCTTGGACGGAGGTGGAAACACCATATATTTT.

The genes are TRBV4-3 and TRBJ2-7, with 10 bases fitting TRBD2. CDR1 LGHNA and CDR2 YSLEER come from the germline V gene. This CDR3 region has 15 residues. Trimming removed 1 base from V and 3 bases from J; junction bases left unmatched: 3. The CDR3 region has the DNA TGCGCCAGCAGCCAAGCTAGCGGGAGTTTCTACGAGCAGTACTTC. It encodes CASSQASGSFYEQYF.

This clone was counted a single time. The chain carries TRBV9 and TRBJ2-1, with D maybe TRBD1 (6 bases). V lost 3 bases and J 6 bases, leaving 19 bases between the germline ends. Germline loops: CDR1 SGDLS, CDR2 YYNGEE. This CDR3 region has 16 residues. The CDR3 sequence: CASSAGTSDRLNEQFF. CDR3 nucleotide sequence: TGTGCCAGCAGCGCTGGGACATCAGATCGGCTCAATGAGCAGTTCTTC.

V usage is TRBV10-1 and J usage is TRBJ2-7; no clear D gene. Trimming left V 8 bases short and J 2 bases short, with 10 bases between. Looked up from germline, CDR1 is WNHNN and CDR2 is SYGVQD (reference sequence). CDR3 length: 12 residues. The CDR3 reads CASCDTTYEQYF. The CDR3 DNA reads TGCGCCAGCTGCGACACCACCTACGAGCAGTACTTC.

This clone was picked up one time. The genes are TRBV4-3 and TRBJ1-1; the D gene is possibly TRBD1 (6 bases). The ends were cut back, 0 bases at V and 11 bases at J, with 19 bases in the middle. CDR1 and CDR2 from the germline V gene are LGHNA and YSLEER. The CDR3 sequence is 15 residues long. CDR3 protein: CASSQDLRGPTVAFF. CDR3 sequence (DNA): TGCGCCAGCAGCCAAGATCTCAGGGGTCCTACGGTGGCTTTCTTT.

This CDR3 reads CASERGQETQYF. CDR3 DNA: TGTGCCAGCGAAAGGGGTCAAGAGACCCAGTACTTC. V usage is TRBV3-1 (or the pseudogene TRBV3-2) and J usage is TRBJ2-5, with D possibly being TRBD1 (5 bases). CDR1 is LGHDT, CDR2 YNNKEL, per germline (reference sequence). V shed 8 bases and J shed 2 bases, with 9 bases lying between them. The CDR3 has 12 amino acids.

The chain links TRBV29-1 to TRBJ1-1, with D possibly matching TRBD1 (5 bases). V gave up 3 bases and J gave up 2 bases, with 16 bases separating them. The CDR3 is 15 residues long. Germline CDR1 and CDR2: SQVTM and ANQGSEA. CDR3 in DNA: TGCAGCGTTGATTCCTACTCCGGGGGAAACACTGAAGCTTTCTTT. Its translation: CSVDSYSGGNTEAFF.

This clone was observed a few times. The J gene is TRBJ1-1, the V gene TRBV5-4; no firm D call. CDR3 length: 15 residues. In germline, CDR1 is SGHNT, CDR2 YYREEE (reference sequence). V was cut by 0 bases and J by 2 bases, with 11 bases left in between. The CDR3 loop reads CASSLDTGVNTEAFF. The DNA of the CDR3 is TGTGCCAGCAGCTTGGATACGGGAGTCAACACTGAAGCTTTCTTT.

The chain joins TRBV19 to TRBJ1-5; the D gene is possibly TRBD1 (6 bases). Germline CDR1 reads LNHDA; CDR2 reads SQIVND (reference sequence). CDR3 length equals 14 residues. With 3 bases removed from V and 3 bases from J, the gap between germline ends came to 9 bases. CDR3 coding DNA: TGTGCCAGTAGTATGGACAGCTCCAATCAGCCCCAGCATTTT. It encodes CASSMDSSNQPQHF.

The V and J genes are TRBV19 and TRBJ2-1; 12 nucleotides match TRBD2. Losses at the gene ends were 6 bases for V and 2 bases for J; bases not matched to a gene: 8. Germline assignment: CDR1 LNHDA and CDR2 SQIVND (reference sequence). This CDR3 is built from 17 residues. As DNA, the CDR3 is TGTGCCAGTAGCTGGGGTCTAGCGGGAGGGCCCTACAATGAGCAGTTCTTC. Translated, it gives CASSWGLAGGPYNEQFF.

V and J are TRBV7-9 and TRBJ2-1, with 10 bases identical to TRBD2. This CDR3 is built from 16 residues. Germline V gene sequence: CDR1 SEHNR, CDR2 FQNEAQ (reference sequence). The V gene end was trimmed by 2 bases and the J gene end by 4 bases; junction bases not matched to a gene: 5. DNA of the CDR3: TGTGCCAGCAGCTTACGACTAGCGGGTGGTTACAATGAGCAGTTCTTC. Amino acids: CASSLRLAGGYNEQFF.

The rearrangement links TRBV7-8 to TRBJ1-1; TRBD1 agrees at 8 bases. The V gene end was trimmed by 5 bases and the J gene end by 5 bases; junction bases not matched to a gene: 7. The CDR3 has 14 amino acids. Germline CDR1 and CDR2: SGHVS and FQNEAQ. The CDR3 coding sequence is TGTGCCAGCAGCCCTCGGACAGGGCGTACTGAAGCTTTCTTT. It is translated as CASSPRTGRTEAFF. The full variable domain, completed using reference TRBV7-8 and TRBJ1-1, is GAGVSQSPRYKVAKRGQDVALRCDPISGHVSLFWYQQALGQGPEFLTYFQNEAQLDKSGLPSDRFFAERPEGSVSTLKIQRTQQEDSAVYLCASSPRTGRTEAFFGQGTRLTVV.

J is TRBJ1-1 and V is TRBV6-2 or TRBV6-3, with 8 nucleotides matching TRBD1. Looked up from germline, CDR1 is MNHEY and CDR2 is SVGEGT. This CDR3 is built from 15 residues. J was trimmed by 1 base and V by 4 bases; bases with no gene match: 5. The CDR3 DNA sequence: TGTGCCAGCAGTTCTCAGGGGGCCTGGAACACTGAAGCTTTCTTT. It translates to CASSSQGAWNTEAFF.

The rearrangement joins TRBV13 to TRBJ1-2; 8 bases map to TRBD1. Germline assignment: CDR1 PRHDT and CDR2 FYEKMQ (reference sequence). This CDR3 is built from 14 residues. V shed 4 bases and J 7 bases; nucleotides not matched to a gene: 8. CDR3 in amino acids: CASSYGQGLSGYTF. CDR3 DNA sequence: TGTGCCAGCAGCTACGGACAGGGTTTAAGTGGCTACACCTTC.

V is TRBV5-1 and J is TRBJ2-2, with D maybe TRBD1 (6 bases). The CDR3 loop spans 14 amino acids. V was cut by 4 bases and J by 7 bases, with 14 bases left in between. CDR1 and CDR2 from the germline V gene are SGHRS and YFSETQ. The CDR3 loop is CASSINRAGGELFF. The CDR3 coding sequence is TGCGCCAGCAGCATAAACAGGGCGGGCGGGGAGCTGTTTTTT.

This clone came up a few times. The CDR3 region is CASSRQGLNTEAFF. The CDR3 DNA is TGTGCCAGCTCACGGCAGGGGCTGAACACTGAAGCTTTCTTT. The V gene is TRBV18, the J gene TRBJ1-1; a possible D gene is TRBD1 (6 bases). Germline CDR1 KGHSH, CDR2 LQKENI. V was cut by 4 bases and J by 0 bases, with 9 bases left in between. The CDR3 extends over 14 amino acids.